This T cell receptor beta chain was captured in a study of cytomegalovirus exposure and HLA in healthy donors. Use of 60 Vbeta and 13 Jbeta primers characterized the PCR. The assay was immunoSEQ multiplex PCR, and TCRdb's table has in-frame clones only and misses some. This sample has around 210,000 clones; around 84% occur once, and the top ten carry about 0.22%. CDR3 length: 15 amino acids. Germline V gene data show CDR1 as SGHTS and CDR2 as YDEGEE. Trimming took 7 bases from V and 6 from J, leaving 22 bases between them. This TCR came from a girl aged 2-10 years in good health and CMV-seronegative. The rearrangement joins TRBV5-8 to TRBJ1-2, with D maybe TRBD1 (6 bases). What was sequenced was PBMCs. The DNA of the CDR3 is TGTGCCAGCGACGGCAAGGTGACAGGACGCGATGGCTACACCTTC. Its protein product is CASDGKVTGRDGYTF.